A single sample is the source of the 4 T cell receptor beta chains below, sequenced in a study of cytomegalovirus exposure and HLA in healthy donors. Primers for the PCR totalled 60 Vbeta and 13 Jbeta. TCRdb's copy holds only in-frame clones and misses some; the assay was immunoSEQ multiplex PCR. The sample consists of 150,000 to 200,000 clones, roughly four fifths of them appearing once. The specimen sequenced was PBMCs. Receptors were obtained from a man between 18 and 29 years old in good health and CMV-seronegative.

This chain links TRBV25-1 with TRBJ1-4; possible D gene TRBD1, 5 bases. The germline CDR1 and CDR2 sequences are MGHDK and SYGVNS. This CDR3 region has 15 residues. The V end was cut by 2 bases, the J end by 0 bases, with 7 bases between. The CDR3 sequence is CASSEPGATNEKLFF. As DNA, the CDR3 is TGTGCCAGCAGTGAACCGGGGGCAACTAATGAAAAACTGTTTTTT.

CDR3 loop: CASSDSGGAGELFF. The DNA of the CDR3 is TGTGCCAGCAGTGATTCGGGGGGCGCCGGGGAGCTGTTTTTT. The rearrangement joins TRBV6-4 to TRBJ2-2; perhaps TRBD2 as D (7 bases). Germline CDR1 is MRHNA and CDR2 is SNTAGT. This CDR3 is 14 amino acids long. The germline V and J ends were trimmed by 3 bases and 6 bases, with 11 bases remaining between them.

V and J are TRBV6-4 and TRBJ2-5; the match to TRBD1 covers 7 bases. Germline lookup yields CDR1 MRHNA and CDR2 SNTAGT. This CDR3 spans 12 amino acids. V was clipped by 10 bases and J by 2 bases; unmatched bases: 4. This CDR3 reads CAKKGQQETQYF. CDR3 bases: TGTGCCAAGAAGGGACAGCAAGAGACCCAGTACTTC.

CDR3 DNA sequence: TGTGCCAGCAGTGAATATTTTCAGGGTTCTTCTTGGGAGCAGTACTTC. This encodes CASSEYFQGSSWEQYF. V is TRBV25-1 and J is TRBJ2-7, with D possibly TRBD1 on 5 matching bases. Germline assignment: CDR1 MGHDK and CDR2 SYGVNS. V lost 0 bases and J 7 bases, leaving 19 bases between the germline ends. The CDR3 spans 16 residues.